The 10 T cell receptor beta chains below were found in one sample sequenced in a study of human T cells and chemical hapten exposure. The time point: pre-sensitization, week 0. Treatment specified: therapeutic diphenylcyclopropenone sensitization with weekly scalp DPC. TCRdb redid the calling of the RACE reads with MiXCR, one entry per CDR3 protein. The sample has under 50,000 distinct CDR3 sequences; 7.5% to 8% are singletons. The sequenced sample was whole blood, obtained in connection with sensitization to the hapten diphenylcyclopropenone (DPC). The source of these receptors is a woman in her 50s with alopecia areata. Some clones in this sample may be carry-over from other donors' samples.

The V call is TRBV14, the J call TRBJ2-5; maybe TRBD1 (6 bases). Germline V gene data show CDR1 as SGHDN and CDR2 as FVKESK. The V and J ends lost 8 bases and 3 bases respectively, with 13 bases between them. The CDR3 runs to 13 residues. CDR3 protein: CASQTGPKETQYF. In DNA form, the CDR3 reads TGTGCCAGCCAAACAGGGCCGAAAGAGACCCAGTACTTC.

The sample holds a few counts of this clonotype. V is TRBV27 and J is TRBJ2-1; 7 bases line up with TRBD2. Germline values: CDR1 MNHEY, CDR2 SMNVEV (reference sequence). V trimming: 3 bases; J trimming: 12 bases; junction bases outside the gene matches: 11. CDR3 length: 14 residues. Here the CDR3 reads CASSFSGNQMVQFF. The CDR3 DNA follows: TGTGCCAGCAGTTTCAGCGGGAACCAAATGGTGCAGTTCTTC.

In its sample, this clonotype was seen many times. The V call is TRBV18, the J call TRBJ2-1, with TRBD2 as a possible D gene (6 bases). The CDR3 is 14 amino acids. Looked up from germline, CDR1 is KGHSH and CDR2 is LQKENI. V lost 3 bases and J lost 6, with 12 bases in between. CDR3: CASSPLGGSNEQFF. The DNA for the CDR3 is TGTGCCAGCTCACCTCTGGGAGGAAGCAATGAGCAGTTCTTC.

At least ten counts were recorded for this clonotype. The chain combines TRBV27 with TRBJ1-4, with D hard to call. Trimming took 7 bases from V and 8 from J, leaving 23 bases between them. The CDR3 spans 16 residues. Germline CDR1 is MNHEY and CDR2 is SMNVEV (reference sequence). The CDR3 reads CASKSLAAFTGEKLFF. The CDR3 DNA reads TGTGCCAGCAAATCCCTCGCGGCGTTCACCGGGGAAAAACTGTTTTTT.

This clonotype was detected many times. V and J are TRBV6-5 and TRBJ1-1, with unresolved D. V lost 6 bases, J lost 3 bases, and 11 bases lay in between. The CDR3 runs to 13 residues. The germline gives CDR1 MNHEY, CDR2 SVGAGI. The CDR3 DNA reads as TGTGCCAGCAGCTCGACTTGGGACACTGAAGCTTTCTTT. It yields the protein CASSSTWDTEAFF.

This clonotype has at least ten counts. The chain joins TRBV6-5 to TRBJ2-7; TRBD1 agrees at 7 bases. The V gene's germline CDR1 is MNHEY and CDR2 SVGAGI. CDR3 length: 13 residues. The trim removed 6 bases at V and 5 bases at J, leaving 7 bases unmatched. CDR3 region: CASSPYGQDEQYF. In DNA form, the CDR3 reads TGTGCCAGCAGCCCCTATGGACAGGACGAGCAGTACTTC.

This clonotype occurred a few times. This chain joins TRBV5-1 and TRBJ2-7; 10 bases fit TRBD1. Unmatched junction bases numbered 8, after V lost 7 bases and J lost 1 base. This CDR3 comprises 15 residues. Germline loops: CDR1 SGHRS, CDR2 YFSETQ. The CDR3 reads CASRPRTGGSYEQYF. CDR3 coding DNA: TGCGCCAGCCGGCCCCGGACAGGGGGGTCCTACGAGCAGTACTTC.

This clonotype was observed many times. This chain connects TRBV10-1 to TRBJ1-1; D is uncertain. In germline, CDR1 is WNHNN, CDR2 SYGVQD (reference sequence). The germline V and J ends were trimmed by 4 bases and 0 bases, with 6 bases remaining between them. The CDR3 is made up of 13 amino acids. CDR3 sequence: CASSGKVNTEAFF. CDR3 nucleotide sequence: TGCGCCAGCAGTGGGAAGGTGAACACTGAAGCTTTCTTT.

In its sample, this clonotype was seen many times. V gene TRBV28 combines with J gene TRBJ1-1; weak D call: TRBD1 (6 bases). The germline V gene encodes CDR1 MDHEN and CDR2 SYDVKM. V was clipped by 8 bases and J by 7 bases, with 23 bases between them. The CDR3 contains 15 residues. The CDR3 spells CASGGAGLREIEAFF. For the CDR3, the DNA is TGTGCCAGCGGGGGGGCAGGGCTGAGGGAAATTGAAGCTTTCTTT.

This clonotype appeared many times. The rearrangement links TRBV3-1 to TRBJ1-5; a weak D match, TRBD1 (6 bases). Between the trimmed V and J ends, which lost 6 bases and 4 bases, there was a span of 13 bases. The CDR3 consists of 14 residues. The germline gives CDR1 LGHDT, CDR2 YNNKEL (reference sequence). The CDR3 here is CASSPTGFNQPQHF. The CDR3 nucleotides are TGTGCCAGCAGTCCTACAGGGTTTAATCAGCCCCAGCATTTT.